This T cell receptor beta chain was identified in a study of cytomegalovirus exposure and HLA in healthy donors. Study conclusions and caveats: The productive fraction for most TCR beta V segments was about 87% or about 30% in an earlier analysis. Association of a missense DCLRE1C variant with TCR beta V- and J-gene trimming was reported in a later analysis. Immune exposure was documented only through CMV serostatus.

A multiplex PCR was run with 60 Vbeta primers and 13 Jbeta primers. In the original processing: Roughly 10 million shared chains were among the roughly 78 million unique TCR beta chains that a later analysis counted. The assay was immunoSEQ multiplex PCR, and TCRdb's table has in-frame clones only and misses some. V and J calls and clone size follow that table, whereas D and trimming were derived from the DNA. The data hold roughly 190,000 clones, with around 81% observed a single time. About this clone: The antigen is undetermined.

This sequence originates from a man between 18 and 35 years old in good health and CMV-seronegative. The sample comprised PBMCs.

The CDR3 reads CANPGLAGDVRDNEQFF. For the CDR3, the DNA is TGCGCCAATCCGGGACTAGCGGGAGATGTAAGGGACAATGAGCAGTTCTTC. This sequence joins TRBV5-1 and TRBJ2-1; 14 nucleotides align to TRBD2. The CDR3 length is 17 residues. The germline V gene encodes CDR1 SGHRS and CDR2 YFSETQ. With V trimmed by 9 bases and J by 5 bases, 13 bases remained unmatched.